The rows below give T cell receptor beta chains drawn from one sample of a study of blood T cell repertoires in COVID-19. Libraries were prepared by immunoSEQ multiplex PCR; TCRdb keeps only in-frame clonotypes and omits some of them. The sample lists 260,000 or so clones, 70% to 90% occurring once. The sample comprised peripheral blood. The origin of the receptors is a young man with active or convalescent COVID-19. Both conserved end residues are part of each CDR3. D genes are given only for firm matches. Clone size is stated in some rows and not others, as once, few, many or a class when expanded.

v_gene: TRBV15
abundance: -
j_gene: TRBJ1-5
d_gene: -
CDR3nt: TGTGCCACCAGCGGATCGGACTCGCCGGCGGAGCCCCAGCATTTT
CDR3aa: CATSGSDSPAEPQHF

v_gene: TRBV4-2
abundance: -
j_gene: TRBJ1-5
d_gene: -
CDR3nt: TGTGCCAGCAGCCAAGAGATAGGAGTTAGCAATCAGCCCCAGCATTTT
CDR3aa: CASSQEIGVSNQPQHF

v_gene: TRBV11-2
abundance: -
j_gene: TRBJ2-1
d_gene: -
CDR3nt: TGTGCCAGCAGCTTAGGCGGAGAATACAATGAGCAGTTCTTC
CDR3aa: CASSLGGEYNEQFF

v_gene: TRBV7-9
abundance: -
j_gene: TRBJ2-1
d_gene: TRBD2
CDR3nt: TGTGCCAGCAGCCTAGGGACTAGCGGTTACAATGAGCAGTTCTTC
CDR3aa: CASSLGTSGYNEQFF

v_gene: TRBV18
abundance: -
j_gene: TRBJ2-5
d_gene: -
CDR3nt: TGTGCCAGCTCACCAGAGGCCCAAGAGACCCAGTACTTC
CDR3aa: CASSPEAQETQYF

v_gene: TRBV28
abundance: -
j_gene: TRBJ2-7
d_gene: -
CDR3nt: TGTGCCAGCAATTTGGGACTTTCCTACGAGCAGTACTTC
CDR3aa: CASNLGLSYEQYF

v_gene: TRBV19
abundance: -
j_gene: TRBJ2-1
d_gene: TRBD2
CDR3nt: TGTGCCAGTAGTATAGACGGGACTAGCGGGGGTTCCTACAATGAGCAGTTCTTC
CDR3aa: CASSIDGTSGGSYNEQFF

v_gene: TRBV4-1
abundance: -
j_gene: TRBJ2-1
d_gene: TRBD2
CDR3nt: TGCGCCAGCAGCCGAAGATGGGGCGTAGCGGGGGGGTCCAATGAGCAGTTCTTC
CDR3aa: CASSRRWGVAGGSNEQFF

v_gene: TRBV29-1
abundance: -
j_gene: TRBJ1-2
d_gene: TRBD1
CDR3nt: TGCAGCGTTGCGGGAACAGGGGGTTTATATGGCTACACCTTC
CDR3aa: CSVAGTGGLYGYTF

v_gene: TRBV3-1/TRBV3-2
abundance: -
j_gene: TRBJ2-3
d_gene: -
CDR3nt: TGTGCCAGCAGCCAAGAAGCTGATACGCAGTATTTT
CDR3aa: CASSQEADTQYF

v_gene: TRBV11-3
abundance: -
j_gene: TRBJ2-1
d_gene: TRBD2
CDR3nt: TGTGCCAGCAGCTCCGGGACTAGCGCCCTCGGTGAGCAGTTCTTC
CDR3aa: CASSSGTSALGEQFF

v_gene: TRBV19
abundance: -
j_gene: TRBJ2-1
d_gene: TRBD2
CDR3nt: TGTGCCACGCAGGAGCGGGGGGGTAAGAATGAGCAGTTCTTC
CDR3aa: CATQERGGKNEQFF

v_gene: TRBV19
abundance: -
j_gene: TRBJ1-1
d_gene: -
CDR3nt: TGTGCCAGTAACGGCACTGAAGCTTTCTTT
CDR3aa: CASNGTEAFF

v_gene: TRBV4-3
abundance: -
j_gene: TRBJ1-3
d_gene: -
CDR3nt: TGCGCCAGCAGGAAGGACAGCAGCTCTGGAAACACCATATATTTT
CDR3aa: CASRKDSSSGNTIYF

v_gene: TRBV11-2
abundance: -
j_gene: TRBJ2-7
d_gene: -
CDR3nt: TGTGCCAGCAGCCCATCGAGAGAGAATAGCAGAATGGGCGAGCAGTACTTC
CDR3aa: CASSPSRENSRMGEQYF

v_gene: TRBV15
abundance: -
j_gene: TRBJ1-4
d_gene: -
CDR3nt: TGTGCCACCAGCAGAGAGTGGGGGGCTAATGAAAAACTGTTTTTT
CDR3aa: CATSREWGANEKLFF

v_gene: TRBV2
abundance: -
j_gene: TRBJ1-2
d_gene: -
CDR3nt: TGTGCCAGCAGTCTAATATATGGCTACACCTTC
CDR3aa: CASSLIYGYTF

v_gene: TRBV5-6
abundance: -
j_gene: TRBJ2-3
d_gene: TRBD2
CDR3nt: TGTGCCAGCAGCTTGGAGAGACTAGCAAGATTGACAGATACGCAGTATTTT
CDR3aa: CASSLERLARLTDTQYF

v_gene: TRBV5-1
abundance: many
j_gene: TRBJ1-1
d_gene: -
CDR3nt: TGCGCCACCCGGGGAGGTTTTACGGACATGAACACTGAAGCTTTCTTT
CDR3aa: CATRGGFTDMNTEAFF

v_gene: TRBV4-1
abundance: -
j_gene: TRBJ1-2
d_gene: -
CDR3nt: TGCGCCAGCAGCCAAGAGACGGGAGGGATGGACTATGGCTACACCTTC
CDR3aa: CASSQETGGMDYGYTF

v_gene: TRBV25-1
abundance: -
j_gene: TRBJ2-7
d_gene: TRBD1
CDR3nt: TGTGCCAGCAGGGAAACCGGGACAGGGGTCGACGAGCAGTACTTC
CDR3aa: CASRETGTGVDEQYF

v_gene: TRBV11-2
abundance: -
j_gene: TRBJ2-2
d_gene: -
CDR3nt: TGTGCCAGCAGCCCAGCCCATTATGCGGAGCCGAACACCGGGGAGCTGTTTTTT
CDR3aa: CASSPAHYAEPNTGELFF

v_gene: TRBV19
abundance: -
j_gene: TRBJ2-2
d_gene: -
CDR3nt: TGTGCCAGTAGTATTTTAGGGGCCACCGGGGAGCTGTTTTTT
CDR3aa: CASSILGATGELFF

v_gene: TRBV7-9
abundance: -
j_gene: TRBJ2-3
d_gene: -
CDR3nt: TGTGCCAGCAGCTTAGCACAGTTCACAGATACGCAGTATTTT
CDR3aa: CASSLAQFTDTQYF

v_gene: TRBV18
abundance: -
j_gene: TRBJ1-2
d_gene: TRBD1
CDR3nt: TGTGCCAGCTCACTCGACAGGGGGCGTGATGGCTACACCTTC
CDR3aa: CASSLDRGRDGYTF

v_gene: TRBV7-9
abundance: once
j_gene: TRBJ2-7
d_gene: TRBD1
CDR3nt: TGTGCCAGCAGCTTAGGGGACAGGGACTACGAGCAGTACTTC
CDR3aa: CASSLGDRDYEQYF

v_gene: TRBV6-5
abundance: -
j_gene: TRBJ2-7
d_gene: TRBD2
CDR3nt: TGTGCCAGCATTGGACTAGCTTTCTACGAGCAGTACTTC
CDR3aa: CASIGLAFYEQYF

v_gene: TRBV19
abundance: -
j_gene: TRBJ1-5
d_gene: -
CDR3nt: TGTGCCAGTAGTTACAGGAGCAATCAGCCCCAGCATTTT
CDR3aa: CASSYRSNQPQHF

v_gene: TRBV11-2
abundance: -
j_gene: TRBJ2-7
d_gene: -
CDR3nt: TGTGCCAGCAGCTTAGTTCGAGGGCCCCCCTACGAGCAGTACTTC
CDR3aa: CASSLVRGPPYEQYF

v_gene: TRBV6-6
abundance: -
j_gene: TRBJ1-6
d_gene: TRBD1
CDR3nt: TGTGCCAGCAGCAGGGGGGACATGGAAGGAGGACCCCTCCACTTT
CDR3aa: CASSRGDMEGGPLHF

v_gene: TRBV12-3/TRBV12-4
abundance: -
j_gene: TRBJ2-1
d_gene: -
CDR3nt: TGTGCCAGCAGTCCCCCCGTTTACAATGAGCAGTTCTTC
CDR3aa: CASSPPVYNEQFF

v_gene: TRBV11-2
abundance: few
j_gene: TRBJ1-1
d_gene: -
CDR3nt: TGTGCCAGCAGCTTGGACAGTCTACTAGGCATGAACACTGAAGCTTTCTTT
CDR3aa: CASSLDSLLGMNTEAFF

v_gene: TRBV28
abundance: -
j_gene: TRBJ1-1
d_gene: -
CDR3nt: TGTGCCAGCAGGGGGGGGACTGAAGCTTTCTTT
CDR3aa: CASRGGTEAFF

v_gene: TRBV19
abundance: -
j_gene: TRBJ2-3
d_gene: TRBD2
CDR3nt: TGTGCCAGTAGTATAGGAGCTAGCGGGGGGACAGATACGCAGTATTTT
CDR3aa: CASSIGASGGTDTQYF

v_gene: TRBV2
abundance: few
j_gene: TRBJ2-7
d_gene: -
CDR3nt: TGTGCCAGCAGTGACAAGGGGTCAAGGGGTTCCGAGCAGTACTTC
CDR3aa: CASSDKGSRGSEQYF

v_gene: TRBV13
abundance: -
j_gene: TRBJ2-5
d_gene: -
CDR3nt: TGTGCCAGCAGCCCCTGGGGGGGGCTGCAAGAGACCCAGTACTTC
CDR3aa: CASSPWGGLQETQYF

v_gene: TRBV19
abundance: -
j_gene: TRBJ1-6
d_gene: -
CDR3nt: TGTGCCAGTAGTATCGAGGGGAGGGATTCACCCCTCCACTTT
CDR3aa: CASSIEGRDSPLHF

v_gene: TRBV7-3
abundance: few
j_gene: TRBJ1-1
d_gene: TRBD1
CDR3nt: TGTGCCAGCAGCCAAGGGACAGGGAACACTGAAGCTTTCTTT
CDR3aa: CASSQGTGNTEAFF

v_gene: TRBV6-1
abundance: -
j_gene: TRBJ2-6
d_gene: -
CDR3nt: TGTGCCAGCAGTGAAACGGAGGCGACGAACGTCCTGACTTTC
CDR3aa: CASSETEATNVLTF

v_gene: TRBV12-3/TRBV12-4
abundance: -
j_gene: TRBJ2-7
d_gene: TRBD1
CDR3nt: TGTGCCAGCAGGGGGACAGCCTACGAGCAGTACTTC
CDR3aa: CASRGTAYEQYF

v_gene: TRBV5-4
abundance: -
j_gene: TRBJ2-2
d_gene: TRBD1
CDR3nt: TGTGCCAGCAGCCCTGGGACAGGGCGGGCCGGGGAGCTGTTTTTT
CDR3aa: CASSPGTGRAGELFF

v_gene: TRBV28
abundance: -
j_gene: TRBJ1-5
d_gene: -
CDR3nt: TGTGCCAGCAGTTCCCGACTCAGTAGCAATCAGCCCCAGCATTTT
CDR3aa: CASSSRLSSNQPQHF

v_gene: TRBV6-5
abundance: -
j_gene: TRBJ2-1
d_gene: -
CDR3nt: TGTGCCAGCAGGATCCGGGGTGTTGGGGTGAATGAGCAGTTCTTC
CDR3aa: CASRIRGVGVNEQFF

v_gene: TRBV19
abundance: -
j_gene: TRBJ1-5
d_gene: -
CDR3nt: TGTGCCAGTAGTATCAACTGGAATCAGCCCCAGCATTTT
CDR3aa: CASSINWNQPQHF

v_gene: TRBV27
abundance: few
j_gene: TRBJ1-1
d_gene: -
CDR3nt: TGTGCCAGCAGTTTAGGGAGCGGGGCTGAAGCTTTCTTT
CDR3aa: CASSLGSGAEAFF

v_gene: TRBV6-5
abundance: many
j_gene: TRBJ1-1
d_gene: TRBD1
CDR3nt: TGTGCCAGCACGATTAGGGGACAGGGGGCTGAAGCTTTCTTT
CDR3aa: CASTIRGQGAEAFF

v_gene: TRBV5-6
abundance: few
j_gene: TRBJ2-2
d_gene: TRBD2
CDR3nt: TGTGCCAGCAGCCCGGGACTATCTACCGGGGAGCTGTTTTTT
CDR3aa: CASSPGLSTGELFF

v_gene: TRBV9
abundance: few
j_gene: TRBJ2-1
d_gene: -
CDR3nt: TGTGCCAGCAGCGTAGATGGTGGGGGGTTCAACAATGAGCAGTTCTTC
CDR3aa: CASSVDGGGFNNEQFF

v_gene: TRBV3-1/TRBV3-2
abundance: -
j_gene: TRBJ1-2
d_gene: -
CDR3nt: TGTGCCAGCAGCCAAGATCGTCTAACGCCACGATATGGCTACACCTTC
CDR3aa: CASSQDRLTPRYGYTF

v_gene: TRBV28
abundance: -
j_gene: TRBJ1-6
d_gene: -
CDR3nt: TGTGCCAGCAGGCAGGGGTTGCGGTATAATTCACCCCTCCACTTT
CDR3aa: CASRQGLRYNSPLHF

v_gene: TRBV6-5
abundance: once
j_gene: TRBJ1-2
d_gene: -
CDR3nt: TGTGCCAGCAGTCCCCACACGTACTATGGCTACACCTTC
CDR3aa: CASSPHTYYGYTF

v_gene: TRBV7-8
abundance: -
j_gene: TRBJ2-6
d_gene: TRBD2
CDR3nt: TGTGCCAGCAGGGGAGGGGATGGGGCCAACGTCCTGACTTTC
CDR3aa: CASRGGDGANVLTF

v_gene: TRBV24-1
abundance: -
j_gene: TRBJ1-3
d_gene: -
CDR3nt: TGTGCCACCAGACAGGGTGGAGTCTCTGGAAACACCATATATTTT
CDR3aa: CATRQGGVSGNTIYF